Only a few counts were recorded for the clone carrying this T cell receptor beta chain. TCRdb re-called the 5' RACE reads with MiXCR, one entry per CDR3 protein. The data hold tens of thousands of distinct CDR3 sequences, with around 9.1% observed a single time. Germline V gene lookup returns CDR1 DFQATT and CDR2 SNEGSKA (reference sequence). V lost 1 base, J lost 7 bases, and 7 bases stayed unmatched. The CDR3 runs 13 residues. The sample belongs to a study of early T cells in non-severe SARS-CoV-2 infection. The receptor comes from an adult who was a healthcare worker with PCR-confirmed SARS-CoV-2 infection or an uninfected control (not recorded which). This chain joins TRBV20-1 and TRBJ2-7, with 7 bases aligning to TRBD1. The sequenced sample was whole blood. CDR3 bases: TGCAGTGCTAGAGGTTTCGTGGACAGGGAGCAGTACTTC. This sequence encodes CSARGFVDREQYF.